The 16 T cell receptor beta chains in this list originate from one sample, sequenced in a study of regulatory T cells in long-lasting Graves disease (dated by TCRdb to the early 2020s). The library came from multiplex PCR. The listed sequencing device is Illumina HiSeq 4000. CDR3 regions were amplified by Arm-PCR with iRepertoire HTBI primers to construct TCR beta libraries. TCRdb reprocessing: public reads trimmed at Q25 with fastp, clones called with MiXCR, in-frame beta chains kept. Each CDR3 protein gets just one entry, which takes the most common genes and DNA from the rows behind it. For this sample the table gives about 290,000 distinct CDR3 sequences, of which 20% to 25% were detected only once. The ten top clones hold about 61% of the sample. The sample's time point, from its label and the paper: persistent/refractory GD, antithyroid drugs over 5 years with positive TRAb. For both TCR sequencing and RNA sequencing, RNA was extracted from PBMCs in TRIzol.

Here the sequenced sample was peripheral blood mononuclear cells (PBMCs), taken when the disease was refractory, from a patient treated with antithyroid drugs. These TCRs come from a female donor with Graves disease.

This clonotype was found many times. This rearrangement joins TRBV19 to TRBJ2-7, with no clear D. V was cut by 10 bases and J by 3 bases, with 4 bases left in between. The germline gives CDR1 LNHDA, CDR2 SQIVND (reference sequence). CDR3 size: 9 residues. The CDR3: CATYYEQYF. The DNA for the CDR3 is TGTGCCACTTACTACGAGCAGTACTTC.

Points on this clonotype: Germline and junction disagree at one end, which may indicate a read error. The CDR3 DNA reads as TGTGCCAGCAGCCAAGCGTGGCTAGGATCTACCGCGGAGCTGTTTTTT. This codes for CASSQAWLGSTAELFF. This chain uses TRBV4-2 with TRBJ2-2; D not certain. The CDR3 totals 16 residues. From germline, CDR1 is LGHNA and CDR2 YNFKEQ.

This clonotype was observed at least ten times. V usage is TRBV5-1 and J usage is TRBJ1-5; D perhaps matches TRBD1 (5 bases). V shed 0 bases and J shed 5 bases, with 9 bases lying between them. This CDR3 is built from 14 residues. Germline V gives CDR1 SGHRS, CDR2 YFSETQ. DNA of the CDR3: TGCGCCAGCAGCTTGGGGGGGAGGGATCAGCCCCAGCATTTT. It codes for CASSLGGRDQPQHF.

The chain uses TRBV7-3 and TRBJ1-1; D call uncertain. V lost 5 bases and J lost 3, with 10 bases in between. This CDR3 has 13 residues. The germline gives CDR1 SGHTA, CDR2 FQGTGA. CDR3 amino acids: CASSLNGDTEAFF. Written as DNA, the CDR3 is TGTGCCAGCAGCCTTAATGGTGACACTGAAGCTTTCTTT.

This clonotype was seen only a few times. J is TRBJ2-2 and V is TRBV28; D may be TRBD1 or TRBD2 (6 bases each). CDR1 is MDHEN and CDR2 is SYDVKM in the germline V gene. The CDR3 totals 15 residues. V lost 5 bases and J 3 bases, leaving 13 bases between the germline ends. The DNA for the CDR3 is TGTGCCAGCAGTAGGGGGGAGTGGGACACCGGGGAGCTGTTTTTT. As protein: CASSRGEWDTGELFF.

There are many counts of this clonotype. The J gene is TRBJ2-5, the V gene TRBV12-3 or TRBV12-4, with 7 bases that match TRBD1. The CDR3 contains 13 residues. Germline trimming cut 4 bases from V and 3 bases from J; bases unmatched to any gene: 2. The CDR3 sequence: CASSSGQKETQYF. The CDR3 DNA sequence: TGTGCCAGCAGTTCGGGACAGAAAGAGACCCAGTACTTC.

Note on this clonotype: The junction does not match germline at one end; this may be a read error. This chain connects TRBV30 to TRBJ2-5, with 10 bases aligning to TRBD2. This CDR3 is 15 amino acids long. Germline CDR1 and CDR2: GTSNPN and SVGIG (reference sequence). As DNA, the CDR3 is TGTGTCTGGAGTGTAGAGCGGGAGGGAGGGGAGACCCAGTACTTC. The encoded protein is CVWSVEREGGETQYF.

This clonotype was counted a few times. The chain uses TRBV18 and TRBJ1-6, with D uncertain. Germline CDR1 and CDR2: KGHSH and LQKENI. V lost 5 bases, J lost 5 bases, and 7 bases lay in between. The CDR3 totals 13 residues. The CDR3 bases are TGTGCCAGCTCAGCGGTAAATAATTCACCCCTCCACTTT. It yields the protein CASSAVNNSPLHF.

In this sample, this clonotype turned up a few times. V and J are TRBV27 and TRBJ2-7; 9 bases are a match to TRBD1. Germline V CDR1 and CDR2: MNHEY, SMNVEV (reference sequence). The CDR3 loop spans 11 amino acids. This CDR3 reads CASSLRGQGFV. CDR3 DNA: TGTGCCAGCAGTTTAAGGGGACAGGGTTTTGTC.

This clonotype appeared a few times. The V and J genes are TRBV27 and TRBJ1-1; unclear D gene. This CDR3 has 13 residues. Germline V gives CDR1 MNHEY, CDR2 SMNVEV (reference sequence). The V end lost 5 bases, the J end lost 4 bases, and 11 bases lay between the germline ends. The CDR3 nucleotides read TGTGCCAGCAGTGGCCGGAGCGGCACTGAAGCTTTCTTT. Its translation is CASSGRSGTEAFF.

This clonotype was observed a handful of times. The chain couples TRBV18 to TRBJ2-2, with a possible D match to TRBD2 (6 bases). From germline, CDR1 is KGHSH and CDR2 LQKENI. CDR3 length: 13 residues. The V gene lost 3 bases and the J gene lost 7 bases, with 9 bases spanning the gap. CDR3 in DNA: TGTGCCAGCTCACCTTCGCGGGACGGGGAGCTGTTTTTT. This translates into CASSPSRDGELFF.

This clonotype was recorded a few times. The CDR3 DNA sequence: TGTGCCAGCAGCCAGACAGGGACACCTAACACTGAAGCTTTCTTT. Translating gives CASSQTGTPNTEAFF. The chain couples TRBV3-1 to TRBJ1-1, with 7 bases matching TRBD1. The CDR3 extends over 15 amino acids. Germline V gives CDR1 LGHDT, CDR2 YNNKEL (reference sequence). The V segment lost 3 bases and the J segment 2 bases; nucleotides outside the gene matches: 6.

The table lists this clonotype with a few counts. V gene TRBV20-1 combines with J gene TRBJ1-5; D remains ambiguous. CDR1 and CDR2 (germline): DFQATT, SNEGSKA (reference sequence). The CDR3 contains 12 residues. The CDR3 is CSSGDSNQPQHF. In DNA, the CDR3 is TGCAGCTCAGGAGATAGCAATCAGCCCCAGCATTTT.

This clonotype was counted only a few times. This sequence joins TRBV4-3 and TRBJ2-5, with 9 bases aligning to TRBD2. Germline V gene data show CDR1 as LGHNA and CDR2 as YSLEER. Trimming took 0 bases from V and 5 from J; bases not matched to a gene: 4. CDR3 size: 15 residues. The CDR3 here is CASSQEGLAGETQYF. CDR3 nucleotides: TGCGCCAGCAGCCAAGAAGGGCTAGCGGGGGAGACCCAGTACTTC.

This clonotype was found many times. The chain joins TRBV2 to TRBJ1-5; D is uncertain. The CDR3 contains 13 residues. Germline-derived CDR1 and CDR2 are SNHLY and FYNNEI. Trimming removed 6 bases from V and 10 bases from J, with 16 bases in between. The CDR3 region has the DNA TGTGCCAGCAGCGACCGGCTCGTAGGCCCCCAGCATTTT. Translation gives CASSDRLVGPQHF.

This clonotype was observed a handful of times. This sequence joins TRBV7-9 and TRBJ2-2; D remains ambiguous. The CDR3 sequence is 13 residues long. The germline CDR1 and CDR2 sequences are SEHNR and FQNEAQ (reference sequence). The V gene lost 8 bases and the J gene lost 2 bases, with 9 bases spanning the gap. The CDR3 reads CASGISNTGELFF. The CDR3 nucleotides are TGTGCCAGCGGAATTTCCAACACCGGGGAGCTGTTTTTT. Full variable domain (outside the CDR3, taken from reference TRBV7-9 and TRBJ2-2): DTGVSQNPRHKITKRGQNVTFRCDPISEHNRLYWYRQTLGQGPEFLTYFQNEAQLEKSRLLSDRFSAERPKGSFSTLEIQRTEQGDSAMYLCASGISNTGELFFGEGSRLTVL.